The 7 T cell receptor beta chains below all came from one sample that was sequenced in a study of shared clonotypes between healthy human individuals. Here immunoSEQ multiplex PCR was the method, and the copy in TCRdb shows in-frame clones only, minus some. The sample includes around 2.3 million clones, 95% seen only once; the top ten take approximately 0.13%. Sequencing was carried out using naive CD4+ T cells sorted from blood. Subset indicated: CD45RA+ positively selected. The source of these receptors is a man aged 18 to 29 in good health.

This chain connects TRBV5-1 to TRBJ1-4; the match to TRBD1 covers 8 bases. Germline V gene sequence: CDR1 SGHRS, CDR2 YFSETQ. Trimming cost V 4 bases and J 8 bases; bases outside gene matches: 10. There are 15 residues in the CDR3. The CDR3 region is CASSLRGRVEEKLFF. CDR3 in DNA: TGCGCCAGCAGCCTCAGGGGGCGCGTGGAGGAAAAACTGTTTTTT.

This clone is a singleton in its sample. CDR3 loop: CAWTTKRRTSGTDTQYF. CDR3 in DNA: TGTGCCTGGACTACTAAGCGACGGACTAGCGGAACAGATACGCAGTATTTT. The chain recombines TRBV30 with TRBJ2-3, with 10 nucleotides matching TRBD2. The CDR3 consists of 17 residues. Germline CDR1 and CDR2: GTSNPN and SVGIG (reference sequence). V lost 4 bases, J lost 3 bases, and 13 bases stayed unmatched. Together with reference TRBV30 and TRBJ2-3, the CDR3 gives the full variable domain: SQTIHQWPATLVQPVGSPLSLECTVEGTSNPNLYWYRQAAGRGLQLLFYSVGIGQISSEVPQNLSASRPQDRQFILSSKKLLLSDSGFYLCAWTTKRRTSGTDTQYFGPGTRLTVL.

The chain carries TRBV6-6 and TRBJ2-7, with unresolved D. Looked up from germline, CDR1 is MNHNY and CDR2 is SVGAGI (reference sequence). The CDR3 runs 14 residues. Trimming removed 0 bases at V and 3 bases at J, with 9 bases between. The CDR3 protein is CASSYSGFLYEQYF. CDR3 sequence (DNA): TGTGCCAGCAGTTACTCGGGTTTCCTCTACGAGCAGTACTTC.

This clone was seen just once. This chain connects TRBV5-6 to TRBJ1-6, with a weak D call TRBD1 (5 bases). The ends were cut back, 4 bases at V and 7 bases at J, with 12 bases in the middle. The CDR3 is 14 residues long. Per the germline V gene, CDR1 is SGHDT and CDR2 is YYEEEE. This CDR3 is CASSMGRWNSPLHF. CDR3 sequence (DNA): TGTGCCAGCAGCATGGGACGGTGGAATTCACCCCTCCACTTT.

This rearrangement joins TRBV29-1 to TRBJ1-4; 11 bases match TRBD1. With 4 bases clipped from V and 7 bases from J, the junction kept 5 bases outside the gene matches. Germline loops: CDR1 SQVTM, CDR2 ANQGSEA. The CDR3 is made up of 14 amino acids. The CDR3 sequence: CSVGPGQGGEKLFF. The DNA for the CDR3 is TGCAGCGTTGGACCGGGACAGGGGGGTGAAAAACTGTTTTTT.

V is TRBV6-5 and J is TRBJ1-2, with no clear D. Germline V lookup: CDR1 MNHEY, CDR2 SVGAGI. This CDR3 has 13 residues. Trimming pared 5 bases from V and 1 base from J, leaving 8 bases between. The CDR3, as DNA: TGTGCCAGCAGTCCTACTATTAACTATGGCTACACCTTC. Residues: CASSPTINYGYTF.

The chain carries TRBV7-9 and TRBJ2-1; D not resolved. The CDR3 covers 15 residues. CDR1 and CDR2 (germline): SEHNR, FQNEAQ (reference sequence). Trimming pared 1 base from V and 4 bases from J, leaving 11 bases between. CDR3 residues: CASSLVGPLYNEQFF. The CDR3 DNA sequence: TGTGCCAGCAGCTTAGTCGGACCGCTATACAATGAGCAGTTCTTC.